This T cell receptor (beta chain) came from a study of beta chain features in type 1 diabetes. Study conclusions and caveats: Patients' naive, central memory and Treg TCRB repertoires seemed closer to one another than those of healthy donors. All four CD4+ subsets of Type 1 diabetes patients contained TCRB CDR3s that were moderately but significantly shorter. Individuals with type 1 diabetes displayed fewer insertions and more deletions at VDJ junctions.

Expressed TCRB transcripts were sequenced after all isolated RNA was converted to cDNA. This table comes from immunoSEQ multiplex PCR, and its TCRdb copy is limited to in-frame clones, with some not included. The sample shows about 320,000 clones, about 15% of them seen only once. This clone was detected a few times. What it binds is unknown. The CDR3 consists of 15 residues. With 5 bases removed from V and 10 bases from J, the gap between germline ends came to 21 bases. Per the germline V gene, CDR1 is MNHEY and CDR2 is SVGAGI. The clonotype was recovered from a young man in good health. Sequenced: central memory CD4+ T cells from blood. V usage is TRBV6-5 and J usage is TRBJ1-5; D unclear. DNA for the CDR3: TGTGCCAGCAGTGGAGGGAAGGGCCCACCGGGACCCCAGCATTTT. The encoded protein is CASSGGKGPPGPQHF.